Detailed here is one TCR beta chain. The antigen remains unidentified. This sample is drawn from a study of T-cell memory formation after mild COVID-19. Study at large: TCR clusters were largely donor specific. Findings of the study overall: The appearance of some responding clones in pre-infection memory suggested that cross-reactive memory joined.

One entry per CDR3 protein, called by TCRdb with MiXCR from the 5' RACE reads. The data hold approximately 200,000 distinct CDR3 sequences, with 16% observed a single time. The CDR3 loop spans 14 amino acids. Germline-derived CDR1 and CDR2 are SGHRS and YFSETQ. Trimming removed 4 bases from V and 7 bases from J, with 17 bases in between. This receptor was obtained from an adult woman who had mild COVID-19 (a few samples of this study predate the infection). Cell type and time point are not known. The sequenced sample was PBMCs or a T cell subset sorted from them (not recorded which). V gene TRBV5-1 combines with J gene TRBJ1-2, with D perhaps TRBD1 (6 bases). This chain's CDR3 is CASSTGQPQGGYTF. The CDR3, as DNA: TGCGCCAGCAGCACCGGACAGCCTCAGGGTGGCTACACCTTC.